This T cell receptor (beta chain) was captured in a study of blood T cell repertoires in COVID-19. Across the whole study: PBMCs, B-cell-depleted T cells, or T cells provided the cDNA or gDNA that made up the material.

Per the study methods: Reference gene primer amplification yielded estimated nucleated cell counts. TCRdb keeps only in-frame clones here, not all; method: immunoSEQ multiplex PCR. V, J and clone size were drawn from that table, and D and trimming were deduced from the DNA. The sample has about 73,000 clones, nearly 90% seen once. The CDR3 contains 11 residues. The germline V gene has CDR1 MNHEY and CDR2 SVGAGI. The V gene lost 9 bases and the J gene lost 5 bases, with 7 bases spanning the gap. This receptor was obtained from a man aged 80 or over with acute or convalescent COVID-19. Sequenced material: peripheral blood. The chain joins TRBV6-5 to TRBJ2-2, with D perhaps matching TRBD2 (5 bases). The CDR3 DNA reads as TGTGCCAGTGGCGGGACCGGGGAGCTGTTTTTT. Protein product: CASGGTGELFF.